The next 29 T cell receptor beta chains were all read from a single sample in a study of blood T cell repertoires in COVID-19. Clones were sequenced by immunoSEQ multiplex PCR, and TCRdb holds only the in-frame ones, with some missing. Of more than 120,000 clones in the sample, approximately 87% are singletons; the top ten hold 3% to 4%. Sequencing used PBMCs or T cells enriched from blood (not recorded which). All receptors come from a man between 45 and 60 years old in a cohort exposed to, infected with or recovered from COVID-19 (not recorded which).

The chain is built from TRBV19 and TRBJ2-1, with a weak D call TRBD1 (5 bases). Germline CDR1 LNHDA, CDR2 SQIVND (reference sequence). V shed 2 bases and J shed 3 bases, with 8 bases lying between them. The CDR3 spans 14 residues. DNA for the CDR3: TGTGCCAGTAGTATAAGGGGCCTCTACAATGAGCAGTTCTTC. Translation gives CASSIRGLYNEQFF.

This clone was counted a few times. J is TRBJ1-1 and V is TRBV19; tentatively, D is TRBD1 (5 bases). The CDR3 is made up of 14 amino acids. Germline V gene data show CDR1 as LNHDA and CDR2 as SQIVND (reference sequence). Trimming cost V 3 bases and J 1 base, with 9 bases left between them. CDR3 protein: CASSIRQGNTEAFF. CDR3 DNA: TGTGCCAGTAGTATCCGGCAGGGGAACACTGAAGCTTTCTTT. Filled out from reference TRBV19 and TRBJ1-1, the complete variable domain reads DGGITQSPKYLFRKEGQNVTLSCEQNLNHDAMYWYRQDPGQGLRLIYYSQIVNDFQKGDIAEGYSVSREKKESFPLTVTSAQKNPTAFYLCASSIRQGNTEAFFGQGTRLTVV.

The V gene is TRBV5-4, the J gene TRBJ2-5; D possibly corresponds to TRBD2 (6 bases). CDR1 and CDR2 from the germline V gene are SGHNT and YYREEE (reference sequence). This CDR3 comprises 15 residues. The V and J ends lost 5 bases and 2 bases respectively, with 16 bases between them. CDR3 in DNA: TGTGCCAGCAGGGCTACTAGCCACCCTCAAGAGACCCAGTACTTC. Its translation: CASRATSHPQETQYF.

The chain has TRBV28 and TRBJ1-5; D is unclear. Per the germline V gene, CDR1 is MDHEN and CDR2 is SYDVKM. V lost 3 bases and J 5 bases, leaving 11 bases between the germline ends. This CDR3 is built from 14 residues. This CDR3 reads CASSLSPLDQPQHF. The CDR3 DNA sequence: TGTGCCAGCAGTTTGAGTCCCCTCGATCAGCCCCAGCATTTT.

This clone was counted once. This rearrangement joins TRBV18 to TRBJ1-4; D might be TRBD1 (5 bases). The CDR3 totals 13 residues. CDR1 and CDR2 from the germline V gene are KGHSH and LQKENI. V gave up 3 bases and J gave up 6 bases, with 8 bases separating them. This CDR3 reads CASSPDSDEKLFF. CDR3 DNA: TGTGCCAGCTCACCCGACAGTGATGAAAAACTGTTTTTT.

This clone has a handful of counts. This sequence joins TRBV7-2 and TRBJ2-7, with TRBD2 matching over 9 bases. V lost 3 bases and J lost 7; bases outside the gene matches: 13. The germline gives CDR1 SGHTA, CDR2 FQGNSA. The CDR3 runs to 16 residues. The CDR3 nucleotides are TGTGCCAGCAGCTTGGTTAGCGGGAGTCGGGTGTGGGAGCAGTACTTC. Protein sequence: CASSLVSGSRVWEQYF.

This rearrangement joins TRBV5-1 to TRBJ2-7; a weak D match, TRBD2 (6 bases). Looked up from germline, CDR1 is SGHRS and CDR2 is YFSETQ. Trimming took off 1 base at V and 7 bases at J, with 24 bases between the two ends. The CDR3 contains 17 residues. This chain's CDR3 is CASSLTGQASPGREQYF. For the CDR3, the DNA is TGCGCCAGCAGCTTGACGGGTCAGGCTAGCCCTGGGAGGGAGCAGTACTTC.

The V and J genes are TRBV7-2 and TRBJ1-2, with 9 bases lining up with TRBD1. Trimming cost V 5 bases and J 7 bases; bases outside gene matches: 11. The CDR3 covers 15 residues. Germline assignment: CDR1 SGHTA and CDR2 FQGNSA. The DNA for the CDR3 is TGTGCCAGCAGCCCGGGGACAGGGCTCGCTGGTGGCTACACCTTC. It is translated as CASSPGTGLAGGYTF.

The chain joins TRBV9 to TRBJ2-3; 14 bases align to TRBD2. CDR1 is SGDLS, CDR2 YYNGEE, per germline. V shed 2 bases and J 0 bases; nucleotides not matched to a gene: 5. This CDR3 has 18 residues. The CDR3 is CASSVGLAGGLSTDTQYF. The DNA for the CDR3 is TGTGCCAGCAGCGTCGGACTAGCGGGGGGCCTTAGCACAGATACGCAGTATTTT.

For the CDR3, the DNA is TGTGCCAGCAGTTTCGGGGGGGTCTTTGGTTCACCCCTCCACTTT. Translated: CASSFGGVFGSPLHF. V gene TRBV5-5 combines with J gene TRBJ1-6; a possible D gene is TRBD1 (5 bases). The V end was cut by 5 bases, the J end by 9 bases, with 18 bases between. This CDR3 is 15 amino acids long. Germline CDR1 reads SGHKS; CDR2 reads YYEKEE (reference sequence).

The genes are TRBV5-6 and TRBJ2-3; 7 bases line up with TRBD2. Germline trimming cut 3 bases from V and 6 bases from J; bases unmatched to any gene: 1. Germline values: CDR1 SGHDT, CDR2 YYEEEE. CDR3 length: 12 residues. The chain's CDR3 is CASSSLADTQYF. The CDR3 DNA reads TGTGCCAGCAGCTCACTAGCGGATACGCAGTATTTT.

The chain employs TRBV15 and TRBJ1-1; D perhaps matches TRBD1 (5 bases). CDR3 size: 14 residues. Trimming stripped 3 bases from V and 8 bases from J, with 16 bases between. CDR1 is LNHNV, CDR2 YYDKDF, per germline (reference sequence). In DNA, the CDR3 is TGTGCCACCAGCAGCCGACAGACCCAACGGGAAGCTTTCTTT. This gives the protein CATSSRQTQREAFF.

The chain couples TRBV6-6 to TRBJ1-2, with 9 bases aligning to TRBD1. V was clipped by 6 bases and J by 8 bases; unmatched bases: 7. Germline-derived CDR1 and CDR2 are MNHNY and SVGAGI (reference sequence). The length of the CDR3 is 13 residues. The CDR3 coding sequence is TGTGCCAGCAGAAGACAGGGGGTAGAAGGCTACACCTTC. Its translation: CASRRQGVEGYTF.

The rearrangement joins TRBV6-5 to TRBJ2-3; maybe TRBD1 (7 bases). Germline loops: CDR1 MNHEY, CDR2 SVGAGI. The CDR3 length is 14 residues. V shed 2 bases and J shed 5 bases, with 11 bases lying between them. CDR3 region: CASSYEQGGDTQYF. In nucleotides, the CDR3 is TGTGCCAGCAGTTACGAGCAGGGGGGAGATACGCAGTATTTT.

CDR3 nucleotides: TGTGCCAGCGGAGGTGGGCACCCGCAGTACTTC. It codes for CASGGGHPQYF. The V and J genes are TRBV27 and TRBJ2-7; D may be TRBD2 (5 bases). V was pared by 8 bases and J by 9 bases, with 14 bases between. CDR1 is MNHEY and CDR2 is SMNVEV in the germline V gene (reference sequence). This CDR3 spans 11 amino acids.

The rearrangement links TRBV5-1 to TRBJ1-1; D not certain. CDR3 size: 13 residues. Germline assignment: CDR1 SGHRS and CDR2 YFSETQ. Trimming shortened V by 4 bases and J by 3 bases, and 10 bases separated the two germline ends. DNA for the CDR3: TGCGCCAGCAGCAGATCTGCGGACACTGAAGCTTTCTTT. Its protein product is CASSRSADTEAFF.

This clone was picked up a small number of times. The gene calls are TRBV15 and TRBJ2-5, with 11 bases matching TRBD2. J lost 4 bases, V lost 1 base, and 8 bases had no gene match. The V gene's germline CDR1 is LNHNV and CDR2 YYDKDF (reference sequence). This CDR3 has 17 amino acids. Here the CDR3 DNA reads TGTGCCACCAGCAGAGGCCAGACTAGCGGGGCACCAGAGACCCAGTACTTC. This sequence encodes CATSRGQTSGAPETQYF. Full variable domain (outside the CDR3, taken from reference TRBV15 and TRBJ2-5): DAMVIQNPRYQVTQFGKPVTLSCSQTLNHNVMYWYQQKSSQAPKLLFHYYDKDFNNEADTPDNFQSRRPNTSFCFLDIRSPGLGDTAMYLCATSRGQTSGAPETQYFGPGTRLLVL.

The chain uses TRBV4-1 and TRBJ2-7; D may be TRBD1 (6 bases). Germline loops: CDR1 MGHRA, CDR2 YSYEKL. The CDR3 spans 15 residues. Trimming pared 0 bases from V and 3 bases from J, leaving 12 bases between. The CDR3 loop reads CASSQDGTPFYEQYF. The CDR3 nucleotides read TGCGCCAGCAGCCAAGATGGGACACCTTTCTACGAGCAGTACTTC.

CDR3 amino acids: CASSPGQGNDYTF. CDR3 DNA: TGTGCCAGCTCACCGGGACAGGGCAATGACTACACCTTC. V gene TRBV18 combines with J gene TRBJ1-2, with 9 nucleotides matching TRBD1. CDR1 is KGHSH, CDR2 LQKENI, per germline. V lost 3 bases and J lost 10; bases outside the gene matches: 6. The CDR3 loop spans 13 amino acids.

The chain joins TRBV6-1 to TRBJ1-1, with D possibly matching TRBD1 (5 bases). This CDR3 comprises 12 residues. The germline gives CDR1 MNHNS, CDR2 SASEGT. V gave up 2 bases and J gave up 6 bases, with 7 bases separating them. The CDR3 here is CASSEWGAEAFF. CDR3 nucleotide sequence: TGTGCCAGCAGTGAATGGGGGGCTGAAGCTTTCTTT.

The chain joins TRBV14 to TRBJ2-7, with 13 positions matching TRBD2. The trim removed 4 bases at V and 4 bases at J, leaving 4 bases unmatched. CDR1 is SGHDN and CDR2 is FVKESK in the germline V gene. The CDR3 extends over 15 amino acids. In DNA form, the CDR3 reads TGTGCCAGCAGCCGGGGACTAGCGGGAACTTACGAGCAGTACTTC. As protein: CASSRGLAGTYEQYF.

The chain couples TRBV19 to TRBJ2-2; TRBD2 agrees at 7 bases. The trim removed 7 bases at V and 0 bases at J, leaving 11 bases unmatched. Germline lookup yields CDR1 LNHDA and CDR2 SQIVND (reference sequence). The CDR3 is 17 amino acids. The CDR3 here is CASIPTSATSNTGELFF. CDR3 DNA sequence: TGTGCCAGTATCCCCACTAGCGCGACGTCGAACACCGGGGAGCTGTTTTTT.

CDR3 nucleotide sequence: TGTGCCAGCAGTTCCCGGGGCAGGGGGAGATCACCCCTCCACTTT. This translates into CASSSRGRGRSPLHF. The V and J genes are TRBV27 and TRBJ1-6; 7 bases align to TRBD1. The germline CDR1 and CDR2 sequences are MNHEY and SMNVEV (reference sequence). V trimming: 4 bases; J trimming: 10 bases; junction bases outside the gene matches: 10. The CDR3 extends over 15 amino acids.

The chain recombines TRBV7-2 with TRBJ1-2; 8 nucleotides line up with TRBD1. V dropped 2 bases and J dropped 8; count of bases not matched to a gene: 10. Germline CDR1 reads SGHTA; CDR2 reads FQGNSA. The CDR3 covers 15 residues. CDR3 sequence: CASSLQSGGVGGYTF. Here the CDR3 DNA reads TGTGCCAGCAGCTTACAGTCAGGGGGCGTGGGAGGCTACACCTTC.

This chain links TRBV28 with TRBJ1-5; D uncertain. CDR1 is MDHEN, CDR2 SYDVKM, per germline. This CDR3 spans 14 amino acids. The V end was cut by 5 bases, the J end by 2 bases, with 10 bases between. The CDR3 spells CASSATNGNQPQHF. The CDR3, as DNA: TGTGCCAGCAGTGCAACAAACGGCAATCAGCCCCAGCATTTT.

This clone was recorded once. The V gene is TRBV18, the J gene TRBJ2-1; TRBD2 matches 8 bases. The CDR3 is 15 amino acids. Trimming removed 6 bases from V and 7 bases from J; junction bases left unmatched: 11. Germline CDR1 reads KGHSH; CDR2 reads LQKENI. The CDR3 region is CASSPPAVAGNEQFF. The CDR3 nucleotides are TGTGCCAGCTCCCCCCCGGCGGTAGCGGGAAATGAGCAGTTCTTC.

The chain joins TRBV5-6 to TRBJ2-1, with TRBD1 identical over 8 bases. The CDR3 runs to 17 residues. V trimming: 0 bases; J trimming: 0 bases; junction bases outside the gene matches: 5. Germline V gene lookup returns CDR1 SGHDT and CDR2 YYEEEE. In DNA, the CDR3 is TGTGCCAGCAGCTTGGCACAGGGGGTTTTCTCCTACAATGAGCAGTTCTTC. Translating it yields CASSLAQGVFSYNEQFF.

This chain joins TRBV3-1 (or the pseudogene TRBV3-2) and TRBJ2-1; the match to TRBD2 covers 8 bases. The J segment lost 7 bases and the V segment lost 4 bases, leaving 6 bases of the junction unmatched. Germline values: CDR1 LGHDT, CDR2 YNNKEL (reference sequence). CDR3 length: 14 residues. CDR3 amino acids: CASSRSGSGNEQFF. CDR3 coding DNA: TGTGCCAGCAGCCGCAGCGGGAGTGGTAATGAGCAGTTCTTC.

The chain recombines TRBV5-1 with TRBJ2-5; D remains unclear. V was shortened by 4 bases and J by 5 bases, with 9 bases between the two germline ends. The CDR3 has 12 amino acids. CDR1 and CDR2 (germline): SGHRS, YFSETQ. Written as DNA, the CDR3 is TGCGCCAGCAGCCCCCACGGGGAGACCCAGTACTTC. It is translated as CASSPHGETQYF.